Following are 21 T cell receptor beta chains from one sample sequenced in a study of glioma-infiltrating T cells. TCR alpha and beta CDR3 regions were amplified from RNA using iRepertoire nested multiplex PCR. Each CDR3 protein is one row after TCRdb ran MiXCR on the multiplex PCR reads. The table records about 180,000 distinct CDR3 sequences, over 40% of them present only once. Specimen: glioma tissue, nonneoplastic brain tissue, or PBMCs (not recorded which). These receptors all come from a human donor with low-grade glioma or glioblastoma, undergoing nonglioma brain surgery, or in good health (not recorded which).

This chain links TRBV6-7 with TRBJ1-6, with 7 bases fitting TRBD1. TRBV6-7 is flagged as an ORF with uncertain function. This CDR3 spans 13 amino acids. Trimming took 10 bases from V and 10 from J; bases not matched to a gene: 10. The CDR3 coding sequence is TGTGCCAAGGTCGACAGGGAGACATCACCCCTCCACTTT. Its translation: CAKVDRETSPLHF.

Ten or more counts support this clonotype. Mismatch with germline at one junction end may stem from a read error. This sequence joins TRBV15 and TRBJ1-6; TRBD1 is a possible D gene (6 bases). The CDR3 extends over 13 amino acids. CDR1 LNHNV and CDR2 YYDKDF come from the germline V gene (reference sequence). CDR3 coding DNA: TGTGCCACAACCGAGGGGGGTAATACACCCCTCCACTTT. Its protein is CATTEGGNTPLHF.

The V and J genes are TRBV4-1 and TRBJ2-3; no firm D call. The CDR3 runs 16 residues. Trimming stripped 3 bases from V and 8 bases from J, with 21 bases between. CDR1 MGHRA and CDR2 YSYEKL come from the germline V gene. CDR3 in amino acids: CASSHPLVDVSGTQYF. CDR3 bases: TGCGCCAGCAGCCATCCCCTAGTGGATGTATCAGGTACGCAGTATTTT.

Comments on this clonotype: This may stem from a read error, because a much larger clone lies one nucleotide away. This chain links TRBV28 with TRBJ1-5; D is unresolved. V was shortened by 9 bases and J by 4 bases, with 13 bases between the two germline ends. CDR1 is MDHEN and CDR2 is SYDVKM in the germline V gene. The length of the CDR3 is 13 residues. CDR3 in DNA: TGTGCCAGAAGCACCGGAACAAATCAGCCCCAGCATTTT. This translates into CARSTGTNQPQHF.

Remarks on this clonotype: Its ends do not fully match the called genes, so a read error is possible. The chain links TRBV29-1 to TRBJ1-5, with unresolved D. Germline V CDR1 and CDR2: SQVTM, ANQGSEA. The CDR3 loop spans 14 amino acids. CDR3 amino acids: CSVVTGNGNRPQHF. The CDR3 bases are TGCAGCGTTGTGACCGGGAATGGGAATCGGCCCCAGCATTTT.

This clonotype was counted ten times or more. This chain joins TRBV10-3 and TRBJ1-1; possible D gene TRBD1, 6 bases. Deletions cut 2 bases from V and 4 bases from J, with 14 bases between. The CDR3 runs to 15 residues. The germline V gene has CDR1 ENHRY and CDR2 SYGVKD. CDR3 sequence: CAISEPSGATTEAFF. For the CDR3, the DNA is TGTGCCATCAGTGAGCCCTCGGGGGCGACCACTGAAGCTTTCTTT.

The chain uses TRBV7-9 and TRBJ2-1; 7 nucleotides line up with TRBD2. The CDR3 is 14 amino acids. Germline-derived CDR1 and CDR2 are SEHNR and FQNEAQ (reference sequence). Trimming took 5 bases from V and 7 from J; bases not matched to a gene: 8. This CDR3 is CASSALADFNEQFF. The CDR3 coding sequence is TGTGCCAGCAGCGCGCTAGCGGATTTTAATGAGCAGTTCTTC.

This clonotype was counted at least ten times. The V call is TRBV28, the J call TRBJ2-7, with D perhaps matching TRBD1 (7 bases). This CDR3 is 14 amino acids long. The V gene lost 5 bases and the J gene lost 3 bases, with 14 bases spanning the gap. Germline lookup yields CDR1 MDHEN and CDR2 SYDVKM. The CDR3 coding sequence is TGTGCCAGCAGTCTCGGGGGACAGCACTACGAGCAGTACTTC. It specifies CASSLGGQHYEQYF.

The DNA for the CDR3 is TGTGCCAGCAGCTTGGCGATCGCCCTCCTAGCGGGAGTTGCAGATACGCAGTATTTT. This translates into CASSLAIALLAGVADTQYF. J is TRBJ2-3 and V is TRBV7-8; TRBD2 matches 10 bases. J gave up 4 bases and V 3 bases, and 16 bases lay outside the gene matches. The CDR3 runs 19 residues. The germline V gene encodes CDR1 SGHVS and CDR2 FQNEAQ.

Points on this clonotype: Since a much larger clone is just one base distant, this may be a read error. The V gene is TRBV6-2 or TRBV6-3, the J gene TRBJ2-1; 7 bases are shared with TRBD2. CDR1 MNHEY and CDR2 SVGEGT come from the germline V gene. The CDR3 is 17 residues long. V lost 6 bases and J lost 5; bases outside the gene matches: 16. Here the CDR3 DNA reads TGTGCCAGCAGGGGAGGGAAGGCGAGCTGGACTAACAATGAGCAGTTCTTC. Amino acid sequence: CASRGGKASWTNNEQFF.

This clonotype was counted ten times or more. The V gene is TRBV20-1, the J gene TRBJ1-2; D is ambiguous. Trimming took 8 bases from V and 7 from J, leaving 17 bases between them. CDR3 size: 12 residues. Germline V gene data show CDR1 as DFQATT and CDR2 as SNEGSKA (reference sequence). CDR3 sequence: CSPKAGPGGYTF. CDR3 in DNA: TGCAGTCCCAAGGCAGGCCCTGGTGGCTACACCTTC.

This clonotype appeared many times. The chain couples TRBV6-1 to TRBJ2-1, with a possible D match to TRBD1 (6 bases). Germline lookup yields CDR1 MNHNS and CDR2 SASEGT. This CDR3 comprises 15 residues. V was trimmed by 5 bases and J by 4 bases, leaving 15 bases between them. Written as DNA, the CDR3 is TGTGCCAGCAGTTCGGACAGTAGGCTATACAATGAGCAGTTCTTC. This codes for CASSSDSRLYNEQFF.

The rearrangement uses TRBV27 and TRBJ1-5; 8 bases fit TRBD1. Germline-derived CDR1 and CDR2 are MNHEY and SMNVEV (reference sequence). V lost 6 bases to trimming and J lost 4 bases; unmatched junction nucleotides: 5. This CDR3 comprises 14 residues. Written as DNA, the CDR3 is TGTGCCAGCAGGCGAAGACAGGGGAATCAGCCCCAGCATTTT. Translated: CASRRRQGNQPQHF.

This clonotype was detected a few times. The chain couples TRBV7-2 to TRBJ2-7; 7 nucleotides match TRBD2. Germline-derived CDR1 and CDR2 are SGHTA and FQGNSA. The CDR3 has 15 residues. V lost 1 base to trimming and J lost 4 bases; unmatched junction nucleotides: 7. CDR3 nucleotides: TGTGCCAGCAGCTTAGAACTTGGACTAGTATACGAGCAGTACTTC. This translates into CASSLELGLVYEQYF.

V is TRBV11-2 and J is TRBJ2-5, with D possibly called TRBD1 or TRBD2 (5 bases each). This CDR3 comprises 13 residues. The germline CDR1 and CDR2 sequences are SGHAT and FQNNGV. Trimming stripped 3 bases from V and 7 bases from J, with 12 bases between. CDR3: CASSFERGLTQYF. The CDR3 DNA reads TGTGCCAGCAGCTTTGAGAGGGGTTTGACCCAGTACTTC.

V usage is TRBV7-2 and J usage is TRBJ1-5, with D maybe TRBD1 (5 bases). The CDR3 spans 14 residues. Germline CDR1 and CDR2: SGHTA and FQGNSA. The V gene lost 2 bases and the J gene lost 0 bases, with 5 bases spanning the gap. CDR3 bases: TGTGCCAGCAGCTTAACAGGTAGCAATCAGCCCCAGCATTTT. As protein: CASSLTGSNQPQHF.

The table lists this clonotype with many counts. This chain connects TRBV20-1 to TRBJ1-3; no definite D call. The CDR3 has 11 residues. Germline-derived CDR1 and CDR2 are DFQATT and SNEGSKA (reference sequence). Trimming left V 4 bases short and J 0 bases short, with 1 base between. Here the CDR3 DNA reads TGCAGTGCTAACTCTGGAAACACCATATATTTT. The encoded protein is CSANSGNTIYF.

This clonotype showed up just once. This could be a read error, since a much larger clone is one nucleotide away. The chain combines TRBV20-1 with TRBJ2-7; the match to TRBD2 covers 13 bases. Germline lookup yields CDR1 DFQATT and CDR2 SNEGSKA (reference sequence). After removal of 5 bases from V and 2 bases from J, the junction contained 6 bases not matched to a gene. The CDR3 runs to 15 residues. This CDR3 reads CSAGVGLAGAYEQYF. The DNA for the CDR3 is TGCAGTGCTGGAGTCGGACTAGCGGGGGCCTACGAGCAGTACTTC.

In this sample, this clonotype turned up many times. The chain employs TRBV7-2 and TRBJ2-7; unclear D gene. V lost 5 bases and J 5 bases, leaving 7 bases between the germline ends. The length of the CDR3 is 11 residues. Germline values: CDR1 SGHTA, CDR2 FQGNSA. The CDR3 is CASSPRHEQYF. DNA for the CDR3: TGTGCCAGCAGCCCCCGACACGAGCAGTACTTC. The complete variable domain, with remaining parts taken from reference TRBV7-2 and TRBJ2-7, reads GAGVSQSPSNKVTEKGKDVELRCDPISGHTALYWYRQSLGQGLEFLIYFQGNSAPDKSGLPSDRFSAERTGGSVSTLTIQRTQQEDSAVYLCASSPRHEQYFGPGTRLTVT.

The sample holds a few counts of this clonotype. The V gene is TRBV7-6, the J gene TRBJ2-5; D possibly corresponds to TRBD1 (6 bases). V lost 5 bases, J lost 4 bases, and 17 bases lay in between. The CDR3 contains 15 residues. Per germline, CDR1 SGHVS and CDR2 FNYEAQ. CDR3 region: CASSTLQGRIETQYF. The CDR3 DNA sequence: TGTGCCAGCAGCACTTTACAGGGCAGGATAGAGACCCAGTACTTC.

This clonotype was seen repeatedly, ten times or more. This chain links TRBV28 with TRBJ2-7, with D possibly TRBD1 on 5 matching bases. V was shortened by 1 base and J by 3 bases, with 10 bases between the two germline ends. CDR1 is MDHEN and CDR2 is SYDVKM in the germline V gene. This CDR3 region has 14 residues. The CDR3 nucleotides are TGTGCCAGCAGTTTATCGGGTCAGGGCTACGAGCAGTACTTC. Its protein product is CASSLSGQGYEQYF. The full variable domain, with the rest looked up from reference TRBV28 and TRBJ2-7, is DVKVTQSSRYLVKRTGEKVFLECVQDMDHENMFWYRQDPGLGLRLIYFSYDVKMKEKGDIPEGYSVSREKKERFSLILESASTNQTSMYLCASSLSGQGYEQYFGPGTRLTVT.